These 8 T cell receptor beta chains came from one sample sequenced in a study of Tregs in tolerant kidney transplant recipients. Related graft donors supplied nonmyeloablative bone marrow transplants, and mixed chimerism was transient. Sequenced by immunoSEQ multiplex PCR; TCRdb stores in-frame clones only, minus some. In the table there are about 81,000 clones, roughly 91% of which are singletons. The sequenced sample was CD4+ T cells from blood (PBMCs), obtained 24 months after the transplant. The receptors come from a human patient who received a combined kidney and bone marrow transplant. The graft donor may be the source of some T cells.

The rearrangement joins TRBV7-2 to TRBJ2-7, with 11 positions matching TRBD2. The V gene end was trimmed by 1 base and the J gene end by 2 bases; junction bases not matched to a gene: 4. CDR1 is SGHTA, CDR2 FQGNSA, per germline. The CDR3 sequence is 16 residues long. CDR3 coding DNA: TGTGCCAGCAGCTTAGACGGGACTAGCGGAACCTACGAGCAGTACTTC. Translating it yields CASSLDGTSGTYEQYF.

The rearrangement uses TRBV2 and TRBJ2-2, with D possibly matching TRBD1 (6 bases). CDR1 and CDR2 from the germline V gene are SNHLY and FYNNEI. CDR3 length equals 16 residues. The germline V and J ends were trimmed by 2 bases and 5 bases, with 15 bases remaining between them. CDR3 sequence reads: CASSEPWGLATGELFF. DNA for the CDR3: TGTGCCAGCAGTGAACCCTGGGGGCTGGCGACCGGGGAGCTGTTTTTT.

This sequence joins TRBV7-2 and TRBJ2-7; 11 bases are shared with TRBD2. The germline gives CDR1 SGHTA, CDR2 FQGNSA. The V segment lost 3 bases and the J segment 3 bases; nucleotides outside the gene matches: 1. The CDR3 runs 14 residues. CDR3 loop: CASSFTSGSYEQYF. The DNA of the CDR3 is TGTGCCAGCAGCTTCACTAGCGGGAGCTACGAGCAGTACTTC.

CDR3 sequence (DNA): TGTGCCAGCAGCCCCCGGGTCCGCACAGATACGCAGTATTTT. Its translation: CASSPRVRTDTQYF. The chain has TRBV5-6 and TRBJ2-3, with D unclear. V was clipped by 4 bases and J by 1 base, with 10 bases between them. Germline V gene data show CDR1 as SGHDT and CDR2 as YYEEEE. There are 14 residues in the CDR3. Filled out from reference TRBV5-6 and TRBJ2-3, the complete variable domain reads DAGVTQSPTHLIKTRGQQVTLRCSPKSGHDTVSWYQQALGQGPQFIFQYYEEEERQRGNFPDRFSGHQFPNYSSELNVNALLLGDSALYLCASSPRVRTDTQYFGPGTRLTVL.

The chain uses TRBV7-6 and TRBJ2-1, with 7 bases identical to TRBD2. V lost 1 base and J lost 2; bases outside the gene matches: 2. The CDR3 length is 15 residues. CDR1 SGHVS and CDR2 FNYEAQ come from the germline V gene. In nucleotides, the CDR3 is TGTGCCAGCAGCTTAGAAGGGACTACCTACAATGAGCAGTTCTTC. Translating gives CASSLEGTTYNEQFF.

The chain carries TRBV19 and TRBJ1-4, with TRBD1 matching 8 bases. This CDR3 contains 16 residues. Germline trimming cut 2 bases from V and 7 bases from J; bases unmatched to any gene: 9. The germline V gene has CDR1 LNHDA and CDR2 SQIVND (reference sequence). The CDR3: CASSISGGAGREKLFF. The CDR3 region has the DNA TGTGCCAGTAGTATATCAGGGGGCGCAGGGCGTGAAAAACTGTTTTTT.

V is TRBV5-1 and J is TRBJ2-1; D call uncertain. CDR3 length: 15 amino acids. The V end lost 6 bases, the J end lost 2 bases, and 15 bases lay between the germline ends. Germline values: CDR1 SGHRS, CDR2 YFSETQ. CDR3 in DNA: TGCGCCAGCAATCTGGCCGATTTTGCCTACAATGAGCAGTTCTTC. Translating it yields CASNLADFAYNEQFF.

This clone was seen a few times. This sequence joins TRBV2 and TRBJ1-2, with 9 bases fitting TRBD1. Germline V lookup: CDR1 SNHLY, CDR2 FYNNEI. The CDR3 has 15 residues. V was clipped by 8 bases and J by 0 bases; unmatched bases: 7. The CDR3 DNA is TGTGCCAGCTTCGGGACAGGGTTGACTAACTATGGCTACACCTTC. It is translated as CASFGTGLTNYGYTF.